What follows are 14 T cell receptor beta chains derived from one specimen sequenced in a study of T cell repertoires in cytomegalovirus infection. No antigens are known for them. One entry per CDR3 protein results from TCRdb running MiXCR on the reads. Of approximately 730,000 distinct CDR3 sequences in the sample, 25% to 30% were seen once. Sample: cultured CD8+ T cells from PBMCs, taken from culture after CMV antigen stimulation. The source is a human donor in good health (CMV status not recorded). Some clones in this sample may be carry-over from other donors' samples.

This chain joins TRBV10-3 and TRBJ1-3; perhaps TRBD1 as D (6 bases). The CDR3 loop spans 16 amino acids. Germline V gives CDR1 ENHRY, CDR2 SYGVKD. V lost 0 bases and J lost 0, with 9 bases in between. In DNA, the CDR3 is TGTGCCATCAGTGAGTCGTCAGGGGACTCTGGAAACACCATATATTTT. It encodes CAISESSGDSGNTIYF.

This clonotype was found a few times. The J gene is TRBJ1-4, the V gene TRBV7-9; TRBD1 matches at 7 bases. CDR1 is SEHNR, CDR2 FQNEAQ, per germline (reference sequence). The CDR3 sequence is 15 residues long. J lost 7 bases, V lost 3 bases, and 8 bases had no gene match. As DNA, the CDR3 is TGTGCCAGCAGCTTCTTTACAGGGGCGATTGAAAAACTGTTTTTT. Its protein product is CASSFFTGAIEKLFF. Full variable domain (rest looked up from reference TRBV7-9 and TRBJ1-4): DTGVSQNPRHKITKRGQNVTFRCDPISEHNRLYWYRQTLGQGPEFLTYFQNEAQLEKSRLLSDRFSAERPKGSFSTLEIQRTEQGDSAMYLCASSFFTGAIEKLFFGSGTQLSVL.

The rearrangement joins TRBV6-2 or TRBV6-3 to TRBJ2-1; TRBD1 matches at 7 bases. Germline V lookup: CDR1 MNHEY, CDR2 SVGEGT. The CDR3 runs to 14 residues. Germline trimming cut 2 bases from V and 3 bases from J; bases unmatched to any gene: 1. The CDR3 region is CASSYTGDYNEQFF. The CDR3, as DNA: TGTGCCAGCAGTTACACAGGGGACTACAATGAGCAGTTCTTC.

The chain carries TRBV7-8 and TRBJ2-7, with D maybe TRBD2 (5 bases). Looked up from germline, CDR1 is SGHVS and CDR2 is FQNEAQ. Trimming shortened V by 5 bases and J by 3 bases, and 17 bases separated the two germline ends. CDR3 length: 15 residues. In DNA form, the CDR3 reads TGTGCCAGCAGCCTCGGACTCGACTCAGTCTACGAGCAGTACTTC. Translated: CASSLGLDSVYEQYF.

This clonotype has only one observation. The CDR3 DNA sequence: TGTGCCAGCAGTCGGAACCGAGGGGGCGTCACTGAAGCTTTCTTT. Translating gives CASSRNRGGVTEAFF. This chain joins TRBV27 and TRBJ1-1; 7 bases line up with TRBD1. Trimming removed 5 bases from V and 4 bases from J; junction bases left unmatched: 10. The germline V gene encodes CDR1 MNHEY and CDR2 SMNVEV (reference sequence). CDR3 size: 15 residues.

This clonotype was seen many times. The chain is built from TRBV7-3 and TRBJ2-1; TRBD1 might be the D (6 bases). Trimming took off 4 bases at V and 0 bases at J, with 10 bases between the two ends. Looked up from germline, CDR1 is SGHTA and CDR2 is FQGTGA. The CDR3 runs to 15 residues. The CDR3 DNA reads as TGTGCCAGCAGCTCCCAAGGGGGCTCCTACAATGAGCAGTTCTTC. Its translation is CASSSQGGSYNEQFF.

This clonotype was seen many times. V usage is TRBV20-1 and J usage is TRBJ2-3, with TRBD2 matching over 14 bases. CDR1 and CDR2 (germline): DFQATT, SNEGSKA (reference sequence). The CDR3 is 17 amino acids. V dropped 3 bases and J dropped 4; count of bases not matched to a gene: 9. The CDR3 nucleotides read TGCAGTGCTAGGGGGACTAGCGGGGGTCTCTTCCCAGATACGCAGTATTTT. Translating gives CSARGTSGGLFPDTQYF.

This clonotype was counted between two and nine times. The chain has TRBV7-9 and TRBJ1-5; D is unclear. CDR1 is SEHNR, CDR2 FQNEAQ, per germline (reference sequence). V dropped 1 base and J dropped 6 bases, with 7 bases sitting between them. CDR3 length: 13 amino acids. The CDR3 DNA sequence: TGTGCCAGCAGCTTAGAGTCTCCTCAGCCCCAGCATTTT. Translated, it gives CASSLESPQPQHF.

This sequence joins TRBV28 and TRBJ2-1, with TRBD2 matching 9 bases. The CDR3 is made up of 16 amino acids. The germline gives CDR1 MDHEN, CDR2 SYDVKM. V lost 1 base and J lost 3; bases outside the gene matches: 4. The CDR3 DNA reads TGTGCCAGCAGTTTATTGACTAGCGGACTCTACAATGAGCAGTTCTTC. Amino acid sequence: CASSLLTSGLYNEQFF. Looking up the rest from reference TRBV28 and TRBJ2-1 gives the full variable domain: DVKVTQSSRYLVKRTGEKVFLECVQDMDHENMFWYRQDPGLGLRLIYFSYDVKMKEKGDIPEGYSVSREKKERFSLILESASTNQTSMYLCASSLLTSGLYNEQFFGPGTRLTVL.

This clonotype came up a few times. V and J are TRBV4-2 and TRBJ2-3; D possibly corresponds to TRBD2 (5 bases). The CDR3 has 11 amino acids. V was trimmed by 4 bases and J by 8 bases, leaving 7 bases between them. CDR1 is LGHNA and CDR2 is YNFKEQ in the germline V gene. CDR3 coding DNA: TGTGCCAGCAGCCCGGGATTTACGCAGTATTTT. It encodes CASSPGFTQYF.

The V call is TRBV11-3, the J call TRBJ2-3, with 12 bases lining up with TRBD2. The CDR3 runs to 15 residues. The junction had 2 bases not matched to a gene; V was cut back by 1 base and J by 6 bases. Germline values: CDR1 SGHNT, CDR2 YENEEA. The CDR3 spells CASSLASGGADTQYF. The DNA for the CDR3 is TGTGCCAGCAGCTTAGCTAGCGGGGGGGCCGATACGCAGTATTTT.

The chain couples TRBV7-8 to TRBJ2-5, with D tentatively TRBD2 (5 bases). The germline V gene encodes CDR1 SGHVS and CDR2 FQNEAQ. The CDR3 runs to 17 residues. V lost 1 base and J 5 bases, leaving 20 bases between the germline ends. DNA of the CDR3: TGTGCCAGCAGCTTAGGGGAAAGGACCCCGGGGTGGGAGACCCAGTACTTC. Its protein product is CASSLGERTPGWETQYF.

This clonotype was detected a few times. This chain uses TRBV14 with TRBJ1-1, with no clear D. Germline V gene lookup returns CDR1 SGHDN and CDR2 FVKESK. The CDR3 consists of 13 residues. V was pared by 2 bases and J by 3 bases, with 7 bases between. The CDR3 region has the DNA TGTGCCAGCAGCCAATTCTTCTACACTGAAGCTTTCTTT. It yields the protein CASSQFFYTEAFF.

This chain connects TRBV7-3 to TRBJ2-3, with TRBD2 matching over 10 bases. The CDR3 totals 18 residues. Trimming removed 1 base from V and 0 bases from J; junction bases left unmatched: 7. The V gene's germline CDR1 is SGHTA and CDR2 FQGTGA. The DNA of the CDR3 is TGTGCCAGCAGCTTAAGGGCCCTAGCGGGGGTTAGCACAGATACGCAGTATTTT. The encoded protein is CASSLRALAGVSTDTQYF.